The 2 T cell receptor beta chains presented below share a single source sample, sequenced in a study of blood T cell repertoires in COVID-19. Sequencing was performed with immunoSEQ multiplex PCR; in TCRdb, only in-frame clones are kept and a portion is missing. The table records about 150,000 clones, around 86% of them present only once. Input material: peripheral blood. The receptor source for this set is a man older than 75 with acute or convalescent COVID-19.

This clone occurred once. The rearrangement joins TRBV2 to TRBJ1-5; D might be TRBD1 (6 bases). The V gene lost 5 bases and the J gene lost 8 bases, with 16 bases spanning the gap. This CDR3 is 14 amino acids long. Germline CDR1 reads SNHLY; CDR2 reads FYNNEI. The CDR3 bases are TGTGCCAGCAGTTTACTAGGGGGGGACGAGCCCCAGCATTTT. It specifies CASSLLGGDEPQHF.

The chain has TRBV9 and TRBJ1-3; D ambiguous. This CDR3 is 15 amino acids long. V lost 0 bases and J lost 3, with 10 bases in between. The germline gives CDR1 SGDLS, CDR2 YYNGEE. The CDR3 DNA is TGTGCCAGCAGCGTAGGGAGTCCGGGTGGAAACACCATATATTTT. This sequence encodes CASSVGSPGGNTIYF.